This T cell receptor (beta chain) was recovered during a study of early T cells in non-severe SARS-CoV-2 infection. On the study more broadly: Sequencing of unsorted whole blood was done on bulk RNA, leaving chains unpaired.

Looked up from germline, CDR1 is MNHEY and CDR2 is SVGAGI. Trimming removed 3 bases from V and 5 bases from J, with 11 bases in between. This CDR3 has 15 residues. Ten or more counts support this clonotype. Each cDNA molecule carried a unique molecular identifier. From the 5' RACE reads, TCRdb called clonotypes with MiXCR, one entry per CDR3 protein. The data contain 50,000 to 65,000 distinct CDR3 sequences, 8% to 9.5% of them singletons. The sample consisted of whole blood. This clonotype was obtained from an adult who was a healthcare worker with PCR-confirmed SARS-CoV-2 infection or an uninfected control (not recorded which). J is TRBJ1-6 and V is TRBV6-5; D is uncertain. The CDR3: CASSYRVGDNSPLHF. The CDR3 nucleotides are TGTGCCAGCAGTTATCGGGTGGGAGATAATTCACCCCTCCACTTT.